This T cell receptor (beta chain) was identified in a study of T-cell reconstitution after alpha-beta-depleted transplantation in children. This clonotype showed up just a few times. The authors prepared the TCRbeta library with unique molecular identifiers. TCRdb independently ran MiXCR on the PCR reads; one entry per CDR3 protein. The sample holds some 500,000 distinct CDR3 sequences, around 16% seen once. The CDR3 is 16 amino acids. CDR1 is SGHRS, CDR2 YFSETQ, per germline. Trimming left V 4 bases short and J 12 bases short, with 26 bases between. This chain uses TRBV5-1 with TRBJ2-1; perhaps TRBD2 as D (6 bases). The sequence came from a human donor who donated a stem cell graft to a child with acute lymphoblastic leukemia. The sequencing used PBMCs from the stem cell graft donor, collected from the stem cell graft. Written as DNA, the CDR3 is TGCGCCAGCAGCCCCCTCGGGACTCGAGGGACCAATTTGCAGTTCTTC. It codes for CASSPLGTRGTNLQFF.